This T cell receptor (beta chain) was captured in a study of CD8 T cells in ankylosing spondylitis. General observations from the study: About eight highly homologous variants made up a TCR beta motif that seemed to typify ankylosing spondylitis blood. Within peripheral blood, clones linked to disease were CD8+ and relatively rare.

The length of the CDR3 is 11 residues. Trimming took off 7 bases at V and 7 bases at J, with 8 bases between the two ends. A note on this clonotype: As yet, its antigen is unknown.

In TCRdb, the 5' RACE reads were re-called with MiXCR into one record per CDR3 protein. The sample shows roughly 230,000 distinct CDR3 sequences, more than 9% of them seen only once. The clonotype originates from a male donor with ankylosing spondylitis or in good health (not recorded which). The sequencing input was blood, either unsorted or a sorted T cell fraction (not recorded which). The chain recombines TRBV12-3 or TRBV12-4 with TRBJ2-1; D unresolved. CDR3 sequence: CASTPGNEQFF. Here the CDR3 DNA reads TGTGCCAGCACCCCTGGGAATGAGCAGTTCTTC.